This T cell receptor beta chain comes out of a study of blood T cell repertoires in COVID-19. V was shortened by 2 bases and J by 0 bases, with 11 bases between the two germline ends. Germline V gene data show CDR1 as SGHAT and CDR2 as FQNNGV. The CDR3 has 17 amino acids. Data came from immunoSEQ multiplex PCR; TCRdb stores just in-frame clones and leaves some out. The sample includes about 80,000 clones, around four fifths of them seen just once. Sequenced input: peripheral blood. The origin of this receptor is a man aged 80 or over with active or convalescent COVID-19. The chain combines TRBV11-2 with TRBJ1-6, with D unresolved. CDR3 residues: CASSLRWRDSYNSPLHF. In DNA form, the CDR3 reads TGTGCCAGCAGCTTACGGTGGCGGGACTCCTATAATTCACCCCTCCACTTT. Using reference TRBV11-2 and TRBJ1-6 for the parts outside the CDR3, the full variable domain is EAGVAQSPRYKIIEKRQSVAFWCNPISGHATLYWYQQILGQGPKLLIQFQNNGVVDDSQLPKDRFSAERLKGVDSTLKIQPAKLEDSAVYLCASSLRWRDSYNSPLHFGNGTRLTVT.